This record concerns one T cell receptor (beta chain) sequence. Antigen specificity is unknown. The length of the CDR3 is 14 residues. V was clipped by 0 bases and J by 2 bases, with 8 bases between them. Germline V gene sequence: CDR1 MNHEY, CDR2 SVGEGT. As for treatment: 15 to 20 received Ad26.COV2.S at low or high dose, single or two shots; five or six received placebo; per-sample allocation not given. Vaccine and placebo recipients were sampled on day 63 after the first injection. SARS-CoV-2 spike from the Wuhan strain was encoded by the vaccine, an Ad26 vector. The data stem from a study of Ad26.COV2.S vaccination and SARS-CoV-2 variants. About the study: Intramuscular Ad26.COV2.S doses were given once or twice, 56 days apart. Whole-study findings and limits: Possibly, TCR breadth and depth analyses underestimated total T cell responses. Placebo recipients showed lower spike-specific TCR breadth than vaccinees.

Assay: immunoSEQ multiplex PCR; the TCRdb copy retains only in-frame clones and omits some. This repertoire shows around 300,000 clones, around nine tenths found once; its top ten account for roughly 5%. The genes are TRBV6-2 or TRBV6-3 and TRBJ2-7; D gene uncertain. Sample: peripheral blood, taken in a trial of Ad26.COV2.S vaccine versus placebo. The clonotype was recovered from a person between 18 and 59 years old who received the Ad26.COV2.S COVID-19 vaccine or a placebo. CDR3 nucleotides: TGTGCCAGCAGTTACTCCGGCCTCACCTACGAGCAGTACTTC. It is translated as CASSYSGLTYEQYF.